A single sample is the source of the 5 T cell receptor beta chains below, sequenced in a study of CD8+CD57+ T cells in acquired aplastic anemia. Researchers used genomic DNA as the template to profile TCR beta VDJ and CDR3. One entry per CDR3 protein results from TCRdb running MiXCR on the reads. The sample carries about 180,000 distinct CDR3 sequences, just over 45% recorded once. The specimen sequenced was sorted CD4+, CD8+, or CD8+CD57+ T cells (not recorded which) from PBMCs. The origin of the receptors is a human donor in good health.

The rearrangement links TRBV7-2 to TRBJ2-5; D not certain. The CDR3 loop spans 14 amino acids. Trimming pared 7 bases from V and 2 bases from J, leaving 14 bases between. Germline lookup yields CDR1 SGHTA and CDR2 FQGNSA. The CDR3 spells CASTKLTFQETQYF. The CDR3 DNA sequence: TGTGCCAGCACGAAACTCACATTTCAAGAGACCCAGTACTTC.

This clonotype appeared a single time. The chain's CDR3 is CASSLKGFQPQHF. CDR3 in DNA: TGTGCCAGCAGCTTAAAAGGGTTTCAGCCCCAGCATTTT. The V gene is TRBV7-8, the J gene TRBJ1-5, with D unclear. Germline V CDR1 and CDR2: SGHVS, FQNEAQ. Trimming took 2 bases from V and 6 from J, leaving 8 bases between them. This CDR3 region has 13 residues.

The genes are TRBV29-1 and TRBJ2-2; D is unresolved. Germline lookup yields CDR1 SQVTM and CDR2 ANQGSEA. V dropped 7 bases and J dropped 4 bases, with 16 bases sitting between them. The CDR3 extends over 14 amino acids. The CDR3 loop is CSGLTGSGTGELFF. The CDR3 DNA follows: TGCAGCGGGCTAACTGGAAGTGGCACCGGGGAGCTGTTTTTT.

This clonotype occurred once. The CDR3 DNA reads as TGTGCCAGCAGTTCACGGACAGTGGAGACCCAGTACTTC. Translating it yields CASSSRTVETQYF. The chain recombines TRBV2 with TRBJ2-5; D is possibly TRBD1 (6 bases). This CDR3 is 13 amino acids long. Deletions cut 5 bases from V and 5 bases from J, with 12 bases between. CDR1 SNHLY and CDR2 FYNNEI come from the germline V gene.

Concerning this clonotype itself: This may be a read error, as it is one base from a much larger clone. The chain has TRBV5-1 and TRBJ2-7, with D maybe TRBD1 (6 bases). The ends were cut back, 3 bases at V and 8 bases at J, with 15 bases in the middle. From germline, CDR1 is SGHRS and CDR2 YFSETQ. The CDR3 length is 13 residues. This CDR3 reads CASSSVGAQKQYF. The CDR3, as DNA: TGCGCCAGCAGCTCGGTGGGGGCGCAGAAGCAGTACTTC.